The 28 T cell receptor beta chains below were found in one sample sequenced in a study of sequential checkpoint blockade in melanoma (dated by TCRdb to about 2019). Libraries were built with the immunoSEQ multiplex PCR assay. TCRdb stores this immuneACCESS table with in-frame sequences only. Part of the clones is absent; in the studies checked, under half of the shortfall reflects unresolved V genes, and no reason is known for the rest. Counted in this sample were approximately 17,000 clones; 80% of them appeared once. The top ten hold 12% of the sample. In light of the paper, this sample's treatment or condition label describes: randomized to nivolumab then ipilimumab (arm A) or the reverse (arm B). The starting material was CD8+ T cells sorted from blood (inferred from file names), obtained from a patient given nivolumab and ipilimumab in sequence. These receptors all stem from a human donor with melanoma.

The chain combines TRBV7-6 with TRBJ1-1; D not resolved. V lost 3 bases to trimming and J lost 3 bases, with 14 bases between them. The CDR3 has 15 amino acids. The germline V gene has CDR1 SGHVS and CDR2 FNYEAQ. The CDR3: CASSFPGSGDTEAFF. CDR3 sequence (DNA): TGTGCCAGCAGCTTCCCTGGCAGCGGGGACACTGAAGCTTTCTTT.

The V call is TRBV6-5, the J call TRBJ1-1, with D tentatively TRBD1 (5 bases). Trimming took 0 bases from V and 8 from J, leaving 10 bases between them. Germline-derived CDR1 and CDR2 are MNHEY and SVGAGI. The CDR3 runs to 13 residues. The CDR3 nucleotides are TGTGCCAGCAGTTACTCGCTGGGGCTAGAAGCTTTCTTT. Translating gives CASSYSLGLEAFF.

This chain connects TRBV5-4 to TRBJ2-7; tentatively, D is TRBD2 (6 bases). V was clipped by 2 bases and J by 5 bases, with 17 bases between them. The CDR3 is 15 amino acids. Germline V lookup: CDR1 SGHNT, CDR2 YYREEE (reference sequence). This chain's CDR3 is CASSFMGGSPNEQYF. The CDR3 DNA is TGTGCCAGCAGCTTCATGGGGGGTAGTCCGAACGAGCAGTACTTC.

The chain uses TRBV7-8 and TRBJ2-7; D gene uncertain. This CDR3 has 13 residues. Trimming removed 1 base at V and 5 bases at J, with 9 bases between. Germline V CDR1 and CDR2: SGHVS, FQNEAQ. In DNA form, the CDR3 reads TGTGCCAGCAGCTTAGATGATGAGAACGAGCAGTACTTC. Translating it yields CASSLDDENEQYF.

This chain joins TRBV29-1 and TRBJ1-5; 7 bases fit TRBD1. The germline V gene has CDR1 SQVTM and CDR2 ANQGSEA. V shed 2 bases and J 6 bases; nucleotides not matched to a gene: 4. There are 13 residues in the CDR3. The CDR3 nucleotides read TGCAGCGTTGAACAGGGGGTGGGTCAGCCCCAGCATTTT. Its protein is CSVEQGVGQPQHF.

The V gene is TRBV5-1, the J gene TRBJ1-2, with 11 bases fitting TRBD1. CDR1 SGHRS and CDR2 YFSETQ come from the germline V gene. CDR3 length equals 14 residues. J lost 6 bases, V lost 3 bases, and 4 bases had no gene match. CDR3 nucleotide sequence: TGCGCCAGCAGCTCCGGACAGGGGGCAGATGGCTACACCTTC. Translated: CASSSGQGADGYTF. Using reference TRBV5-1 and TRBJ1-2 for the parts outside the CDR3, the full variable domain is KAGVTQTPRYLIKTRGQQVTLSCSPISGHRSVSWYQQTPGQGLQFLFEYFSETQRNKGNFPGRFSGRQFSNSRSEMNVSTLELGDSALYLCASSSGQGADGYTFGSGTRLTVV.

The chain carries TRBV19 and TRBJ1-1; D remains ambiguous. The CDR3 is 13 residues long. Germline assignment: CDR1 LNHDA and CDR2 SQIVND (reference sequence). V was trimmed by 4 bases and J by 3 bases, leaving 9 bases between them. The chain's CDR3 is CASSKVEDTEAFF. CDR3 coding DNA: TGTGCCAGTAGTAAAGTGGAGGACACTGAAGCTTTCTTT.

This clone was found a few times. The chain has TRBV29-1 and TRBJ2-7; a possible D gene is TRBD2 (6 bases). Trimming took 7 bases from V and 4 from J, leaving 11 bases between them. From germline, CDR1 is SQVTM and CDR2 ANQGSEA. The length of the CDR3 is 11 residues. This chain's CDR3 is CSAMGLYEQYF. In nucleotides, the CDR3 is TGCAGCGCCATGGGACTTTACGAGCAGTACTTC.

This rearrangement joins TRBV11-2 to TRBJ2-7; no firm D call. The CDR3 length is 13 residues. V dropped 1 base and J dropped 3 bases, with 7 bases sitting between them. Germline lookup yields CDR1 SGHAT and CDR2 FQNNGV. The CDR3 reads CASSLVQSYEQYF. The CDR3 nucleotides read TGTGCCAGCAGCTTAGTACAGAGCTACGAGCAGTACTTC. Full variable domain (rest looked up from reference TRBV11-2 and TRBJ2-7): EAGVAQSPRYKIIEKRQSVAFWCNPISGHATLYWYQQILGQGPKLLIQFQNNGVVDDSQLPKDRFSAERLKGVDSTLKIQPAKLEDSAVYLCASSLVQSYEQYFGPGTRLTVT.

The chain joins TRBV10-3 to TRBJ2-7, with 10 positions matching TRBD1. Germline V lookup: CDR1 ENHRY, CDR2 SYGVKD. J lost 8 bases, V lost 0 bases, and 7 bases had no gene match. CDR3 length equals 15 residues. For the CDR3, the DNA is TGTGCCATCAGTGAGTCAGGGACAGGGGCCGTGCAGCAGTACTTC. The encoded protein is CAISESGTGAVQQYF.

The chain has TRBV14 and TRBJ2-7, with D possibly matching TRBD2 (6 bases). The CDR3 loop spans 17 amino acids. V lost 4 bases to trimming and J lost 0 bases, with 19 bases between them. The germline V gene encodes CDR1 SGHDN and CDR2 FVKESK. This CDR3 is CASSPQAGLIFSYEQYF. CDR3 in DNA: TGTGCCAGCAGCCCGCAAGCCGGACTAATTTTCTCCTACGAGCAGTACTTC.

The chain employs TRBV27 and TRBJ2-7; D is undetermined. Germline CDR1 reads MNHEY; CDR2 reads SMNVEV (reference sequence). The germline V and J ends were trimmed by 3 bases and 4 bases, with 10 bases remaining between them. This CDR3 has 13 amino acids. DNA for the CDR3: TGTGCCAGCAGTTTCGGCCCGCGGTACGAGCAGTACTTC. It codes for CASSFGPRYEQYF.

The chain carries TRBV5-1 and TRBJ1-2; TRBD1 matches 10 bases. J gave up 2 bases and V 0 bases, and 13 bases lay outside the gene matches. This CDR3 comprises 19 residues. From germline, CDR1 is SGHRS and CDR2 YFSETQ. CDR3 region: CASSLEGGTGELKNYGYTF. Here the CDR3 DNA reads TGCGCCAGCAGCTTGGAGGGTGGGACAGGGGAGCTAAAGAACTATGGCTACACCTTC.

This chain uses TRBV9 with TRBJ2-3, with a possible D match to TRBD2 (6 bases). Trimming cost V 0 bases and J 2 bases, with 13 bases left between them. CDR1 is SGDLS and CDR2 is YYNGEE in the germline V gene. The CDR3 covers 16 residues. In DNA, the CDR3 is TGTGCCAGCAGCGTAGGGGGCGGGGAGGCCACAGATACGCAGTATTTT. Translating it yields CASSVGGGEATDTQYF.

The chain carries TRBV6-1 and TRBJ2-1; D uncertain. The CDR3 has 15 amino acids. V shed 3 bases and J shed 0 bases, with 9 bases lying between them. The germline gives CDR1 MNHNS, CDR2 SASEGT. The chain's CDR3 is CASSEVVSSYNEQFF. DNA of the CDR3: TGTGCCAGCAGTGAGGTGGTGAGCTCCTACAATGAGCAGTTCTTC.

This chain connects TRBV5-1 to TRBJ1-1, with no clear D. Germline V CDR1 and CDR2: SGHRS, YFSETQ. This CDR3 is 15 amino acids long. Trimming cost V 1 base and J 4 bases, with 14 bases left between them. CDR3 region: CASSLLTPAGTEAFF. The CDR3 nucleotides read TGCGCCAGCAGCTTGTTAACTCCGGCGGGCACTGAAGCTTTCTTT.

The rearrangement uses TRBV23-1 and TRBJ1-6; D is ambiguous. TRBV23-1 is treated as an ORF (open reading frame) with a function not yet certain. This CDR3 region has 17 residues. V shed 4 bases and J shed 4 bases, with 17 bases lying between them. The CDR3 spells CASSPSGFRGYNSPLHF. CDR3 in DNA: TGCGCCAGCAGTCCTTCGGGGTTCAGAGGTTATAATTCACCCCTCCACTTT.

V and J are TRBV10-3 and TRBJ2-7; D might be TRBD1 (5 bases). The V end lost 7 bases, the J end lost 1 base, and 8 bases lay between the germline ends. The germline gives CDR1 ENHRY, CDR2 SYGVKD. CDR3 length: 12 residues. DNA for the CDR3: TGTGCCATCATAGACAGTTCCTACGAGCAGTACTTC. Amino acid sequence: CAIIDSSYEQYF.

The rearrangement links TRBV28 to TRBJ2-1; the match to TRBD1 covers 10 bases. Germline V gives CDR1 MDHEN, CDR2 SYDVKM. Trimming removed 5 bases from V and 8 bases from J; junction bases left unmatched: 9. The CDR3 loop spans 15 amino acids. The CDR3 region has the DNA TGTGCCAGCAGTGGGTACGGACAGGGGGTCTATGAGCAGTTCTTC. This gives the protein CASSGYGQGVYEQFF.

The genes are TRBV4-3 and TRBJ1-1; D is unresolved. Trimming left V 4 bases short and J 1 base short, with 7 bases between. The CDR3 length is 13 residues. CDR1 is LGHNA, CDR2 YSLEER, per germline. CDR3 sequence: CASSRGSNTEAFF. The CDR3 nucleotides are TGCGCCAGCAGCCGCGGATCGAACACTGAAGCTTTCTTT.

This chain links TRBV4-3 with TRBJ2-7, with TRBD2 matching over 11 bases. CDR3 size: 16 residues. Germline loops: CDR1 LGHNA, CDR2 YSLEER. With 4 bases clipped from V and 2 bases from J, the junction kept 7 bases outside the gene matches. The CDR3: CASSRALAGEPYEQYF. The DNA of the CDR3 is TGCGCCAGCAGCCGAGCACTAGCGGGAGAGCCCTACGAGCAGTACTTC.

This clone has only a few counts. The chain joins TRBV27 to TRBJ1-1; D gene uncertain. The length of the CDR3 is 15 residues. V lost 2 bases to trimming and J lost 0 bases, with 10 bases between them. Germline loops: CDR1 MNHEY, CDR2 SMNVEV (reference sequence). This CDR3 is CASSLIPGMNTEAFF. The DNA for the CDR3 is TGTGCCAGCAGTTTAATTCCGGGGATGAACACTGAAGCTTTCTTT.

J is TRBJ2-7 and V is TRBV28, with D maybe TRBD1 (6 bases). This CDR3 is 15 amino acids long. Trimming took off 5 bases at V and 2 bases at J, with 16 bases between the two ends. Germline V CDR1 and CDR2: MDHEN, SYDVKM. Here the CDR3 DNA reads TGTGCCAGCAGTCAGGGGTGGGTAACCGCCTACGAGCAGTACTTC. It specifies CASSQGWVTAYEQYF.

V and J are TRBV6-5 and TRBJ2-7; a possible D gene is TRBD1 (5 bases). Germline CDR1 reads MNHEY; CDR2 reads SVGAGI. The CDR3 is made up of 13 amino acids. V was shortened by 0 bases and J by 6 bases, with 9 bases between the two germline ends. CDR3 loop: CASSYSATGEQYF. The CDR3 DNA reads as TGTGCCAGCAGTTACTCGGCTACAGGCGAGCAGTACTTC.

This chain links TRBV7-9 with TRBJ2-7; perhaps TRBD1 as D (7 bases). Trimming left V 5 bases short and J 5 bases short, with 19 bases between. The CDR3 is 15 residues long. Germline CDR1 and CDR2: SEHNR and FQNEAQ (reference sequence). The CDR3: CASSPFGGGRDEQYF. The CDR3 DNA reads TGTGCCAGCAGCCCCTTCGGAGGGGGCCGCGACGAGCAGTACTTC.

The V and J genes are TRBV9 and TRBJ1-2, with D possibly TRBD1 on 6 matching bases. Trimming stripped 4 bases from V and 0 bases from J, with 16 bases between. Germline V gene data show CDR1 as SGDLS and CDR2 as YYNGEE. The CDR3 is made up of 16 amino acids. The CDR3 reads CASSHNRDNSNYGYTF. The CDR3 region has the DNA TGTGCCAGCAGCCACAACCGGGACAACTCTAACTATGGCTACACCTTC.

This chain links TRBV27 with TRBJ1-5; the match to TRBD1 covers 7 bases. The CDR3 is 13 amino acids. Germline V lookup: CDR1 MNHEY, CDR2 SMNVEV (reference sequence). V lost 8 bases and J lost 3; bases outside the gene matches: 4. The CDR3 spells CASRRGANQPQHF. The CDR3 DNA reads as TGTGCCAGCCGCAGGGGGGCCAATCAGCCCCAGCATTTT.

CDR3 sequence (DNA): TGTGCCACCAGCAGCGACGCGGCCATTGTGGGTTACGAGCAGTACTTC. This encodes CATSSDAAIVGYEQYF. V usage is TRBV15 and J usage is TRBJ2-7; the D is unclear. CDR3 length equals 16 residues. V was clipped by 3 bases and J by 4 bases, with 19 bases between them. Germline-derived CDR1 and CDR2 are LNHNV and YYDKDF (reference sequence). The full variable domain, in which reference TRBV15 and TRBJ2-7 provide the parts outside the CDR3, is DAMVIQNPRYQVTQFGKPVTLSCSQTLNHNVMYWYQQKSSQAPKLLFHYYDKDFNNEADTPDNFQSRRPNTSFCFLDIRSPGLGDTAMYLCATSSDAAIVGYEQYFGPGTRLTVT.